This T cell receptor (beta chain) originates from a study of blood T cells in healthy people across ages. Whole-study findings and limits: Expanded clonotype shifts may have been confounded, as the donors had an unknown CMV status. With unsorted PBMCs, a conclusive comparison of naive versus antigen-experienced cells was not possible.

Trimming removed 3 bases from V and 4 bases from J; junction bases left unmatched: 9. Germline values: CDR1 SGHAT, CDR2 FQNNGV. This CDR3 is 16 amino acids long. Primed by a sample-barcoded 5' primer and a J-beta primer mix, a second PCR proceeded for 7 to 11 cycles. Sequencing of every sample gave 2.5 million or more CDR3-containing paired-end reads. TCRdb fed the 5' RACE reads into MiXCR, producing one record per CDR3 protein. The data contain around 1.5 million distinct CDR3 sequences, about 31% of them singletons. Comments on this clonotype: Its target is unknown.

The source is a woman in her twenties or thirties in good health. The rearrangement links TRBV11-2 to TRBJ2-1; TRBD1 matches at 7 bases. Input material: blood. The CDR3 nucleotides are TGTGCCAGCAGCTTTCAGGGACAGAACCTTTACAATGAGCAGTTCTTC. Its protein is CASSFQGQNLYNEQFF. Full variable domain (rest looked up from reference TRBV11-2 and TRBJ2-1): EAGVAQSPRYKIIEKRQSVAFWCNPISGHATLYWYQQILGQGPKLLIQFQNNGVVDDSQLPKDRFSAERLKGVDSTLKIQPAKLEDSAVYLCASSFQGQNLYNEQFFGPGTRLTVL.